These 8 T cell receptor beta chains share one sample of origin, sequenced in a study of shared clonotypes between healthy human individuals. Libraries were prepared by immunoSEQ multiplex PCR; TCRdb keeps only in-frame clonotypes and omits some of them. Here the sample spans about 1.1 million clones, approximately 78% being singletons. Material: memory CD4+ T cells from PBMCs. Subset specified: CD45RA-negative fraction. Receptors were obtained from a man younger than 35 in good health. Some clones in this sample may be carry-over from other donors' samples.

The chain is built from TRBV7-2 and TRBJ1-5; 8 nucleotides align to TRBD1. The ends lost 6 bases at V and 6 bases at J; junction bases unmatched: 7. CDR3 length: 14 amino acids. The germline CDR1 and CDR2 sequences are SGHTA and FQGNSA. This CDR3 reads CASSPRQGLQPQHF. In nucleotides, the CDR3 is TGTGCCAGCAGTCCCCGACAGGGGCTTCAGCCCCAGCATTTT. Looking up the rest from reference TRBV7-2 and TRBJ1-5 gives the full variable domain: GAGVSQSPSNKVTEKGKDVELRCDPISGHTALYWYRQSLGQGLEFLIYFQGNSAPDKSGLPSDRFSAERTGGSVSTLTIQRTQQEDSAVYLCASSPRQGLQPQHFGDGTRLSIL.

This chain links TRBV2 with TRBJ2-7, with 7 bases that match TRBD1. The CDR3 length is 12 residues. The J segment lost 6 bases and the V segment lost 3 bases, leaving 2 bases of the junction unmatched. Germline CDR1 SNHLY, CDR2 FYNNEI. Here the CDR3 reads CASSDRDSEQYF. In nucleotides, the CDR3 is TGTGCCAGCAGTGATAGGGACAGCGAGCAGTACTTC.

This chain uses TRBV15 with TRBJ1-5, with a possible D match to TRBD1 (5 bases). V was trimmed by 0 bases and J by 11 bases, leaving 11 bases between them. CDR3 length: 13 amino acids. CDR1 LNHNV and CDR2 YYDKDF come from the germline V gene (reference sequence). The CDR3 coding sequence is TGTGCCACCAGCAGAGATGTGCAGGGATCCCAGCATTTT. Translating it yields CATSRDVQGSQHF.

This clone was seen only a few times. The rearrangement uses TRBV5-6 and TRBJ1-5; D is unresolved. The V end was cut by 5 bases, the J end by 7 bases, with 13 bases between. The CDR3 is 13 amino acids. Germline-derived CDR1 and CDR2 are SGHDT and YYEEEE. The chain's CDR3 is CASSLSRYQPQHF. In DNA form, the CDR3 reads TGTGCCAGCAGTTTATCTCGATACCAGCCCCAGCATTTT.

The rearrangement joins TRBV9 to TRBJ2-3; D call uncertain. The CDR3 length is 15 residues. Trimming pared 2 bases from V and 0 bases from J, leaving 10 bases between. Germline-derived CDR1 and CDR2 are SGDLS and YYNGEE. CDR3 DNA: TGTGCCAGCAGCGTCAAGTGGTCTAGCACAGATACGCAGTATTTT. As protein: CASSVKWSSTDTQYF.

A note on this clone: In the same sample, other DNA sequences code for this CDR3. The rearrangement uses TRBV7-2 and TRBJ2-5; D gene uncertain. Germline-derived CDR1 and CDR2 are SGHTA and FQGNSA. The CDR3 has 12 residues. V shed 1 base and J shed 5 bases, with 5 bases lying between them. This CDR3 reads CASSLVRETQYF. CDR3 in DNA: TGTGCCAGCAGCTTAGTGCGGGAGACCCAGTACTTC.

The gene calls are TRBV5-1 and TRBJ2-1, with 10 bases fitting TRBD2. The V segment lost 1 base and the J segment 0 bases; nucleotides outside the gene matches: 10. Germline V gene sequence: CDR1 SGHRS, CDR2 YFSETQ. This CDR3 has 19 amino acids. CDR3 in amino acids: CASSLLGTSDISSYNEQFF. In DNA, the CDR3 is TGCGCCAGCAGCTTGTTGGGGACTAGCGATATTAGCTCCTACAATGAGCAGTTCTTC.

V is TRBV7-2 and J is TRBJ2-3, with D tentatively TRBD2 (5 bases). Germline CDR1 is SGHTA and CDR2 is FQGNSA. V was pared by 4 bases and J by 6 bases, with 14 bases between. This CDR3 is 14 amino acids long. The CDR3 DNA is TGTGCCAGCAGCTCGCAAGAGGGTAGGGATACGCAGTATTTT. Its translation: CASSSQEGRDTQYF.